Listed below are T cell receptor beta chains from one sample, sequenced in a study of radiation and T cells in renal cell carcinoma. TCRdb's copy holds only in-frame clones and misses some; the assay was immunoSEQ multiplex PCR. The data contain 90,000 to 100,000 clones, 75% to 85% of them singletons. This specimen consisted of blood, obtained from a patient whose treatment included radiotherapy and nephrectomy. The receptors originated from a man aged 55 to 70 with renal cell carcinoma. CDR3s include the opening cysteine and the closing phenylalanine or tryptophan. Each record gives: clone size, V gene, J gene, D gene, CDR3 DNA, CDR3 protein. D genes are given only for firm matches. Clone size is not always given. Where it is, it says once, few, many or a class for expanded clones.

>-|TRBV6-1|TRBJ2-2|-
TGTGCCAGCAGTCGTCCGGGCGACACCGGGGAGCTGTTTTTT
CASSRPGDTGELFF
>-|TRBV7-2|TRBJ2-1|TRBD2
TGTGCCAGCAGCTTACAAGGGACTAGCGCGAGCTCCTACAATGAGCAGTTCTTC
CASSLQGTSASSYNEQFF
>-|TRBV7-8|TRBJ2-7|TRBD1
TGTGCCAGCAGCCCGGACAGGGTTAGTTCCTACGAGCAGTACTTC
CASSPDRVSSYEQYF
>-|TRBV5-4|TRBJ2-7|-
TGTGCCAGCAGCTTGGGACTTGACGAGCAGTACTTC
CASSLGLDEQYF
>-|TRBV15|TRBJ1-3|-
TGTGCCACCAGCAGAGATGCCGTCTCTGGAAACACCATATATTTT
CATSRDAVSGNTIYF
>-|TRBV7-2|TRBJ2-7|-
TGTGCCAGCAGCTTAGTCCAGGGTAGAGGGGCCATGGGCGAGCAGTACTTC
CASSLVQGRGAMGEQYF
>-|TRBV28|TRBJ2-2|-
TGTGCCAGCAGTTCCAGGCCGAACACCGGGGAGCTGTTTTTT
CASSSRPNTGELFF
>-|TRBV10-3|TRBJ2-2|TRBD2
TGTGCCATCAGTGAAGGGACTAGCGACACCGGGGAGCTGTTTTTT
CAISEGTSDTGELFF
>once|TRBV6-1|TRBJ2-1|-
TGTGCCAGCAGTGAACGGGGGGCGAGGGGCAATGAGCAGTTCTTC
CASSERGARGNEQFF
>-|TRBV28|TRBJ1-1|-
TGTGCCAGCAGTTTAATCAGGGGTACTGAAGCTTTCTTT
CASSLIRGTEAFF
>-|TRBV28|TRBJ2-5|-
TGTGCCAGCAGTTTCGAAGAGATAGAGACCCAGTACTTC
CASSFEEIETQYF
>-|TRBV27|TRBJ1-2|TRBD1
TGTGCCAGCAGTTCCGCTGGTGAGGGACAGGACTATGTCTACACCTTC
CASSSAGEGQDYVYTF
>-|TRBV6-1|TRBJ2-3|TRBD2
TGTGCCAGCAGTGCCGGGCGGGGGTTCCATACGCAGTATTTT
CASSAGRGFHTQYF
>-|TRBV19|TRBJ2-7|-
TGTGCCAGTAGGGAGGGCGGCGCCTACGAGCAGTACTTC
CASREGGAYEQYF
>-|TRBV19|TRBJ2-7|TRBD2
TGTGCCAGTAGTGCAAGACTAGCGGGAGATGTCTCCTACGAGCAGTACTTC
CASSARLAGDVSYEQYF
>-|TRBV7-2|TRBJ1-1|-
TGTGCCAGCAGCTTCCGACAGAACACTGAAGCTTTCTTT
CASSFRQNTEAFF
>-|TRBV6-1|TRBJ2-4|TRBD2
TGTGCCAGCAGTGACAATGGGATAGCGGGAGGGGCCAAAAACATTCAGTACTTC
CASSDNGIAGGAKNIQYF
>-|TRBV4-1|TRBJ2-7|TRBD2
TGCGCCAGCAGCCAAGTAGGTAGCGGGAGGGCTAGGGAGCAGTACTTC
CASSQVGSGRAREQYF
>-|TRBV6-4|TRBJ1-5|-
TGTGCCAGCAGTCCGAAGGCCTCCAATCAGCCCCAGCATTTT
CASSPKASNQPQHF
>-|TRBV13|TRBJ2-1|TRBD2
TGTGCCAGCAGCTCGGAACTAGCGGCATTGATCTTC
CASSSELAALIF
>-|TRBV6-6|TRBJ2-5|-
TGTGCCAGCAGTTACTCTCCCGAAGAGACCCAGTACTTC
CASSYSPEETQYF
>-|TRBV5-4|TRBJ2-3|-
TGTGCCAGCAGCTTGGCACAGCCCACAGATACGCAGTATTTT
CASSLAQPTDTQYF
>-|TRBV18|TRBJ2-2|TRBD2
TGTGCCAGCTCACCACTACTAGCGGGAGCCGTCGGGGAGCTGTTTTTT
CASSPLLAGAVGELFF
>-|TRBV5-1|TRBJ2-5|TRBD2
TGCGCCAGCAGGAAAAGCGGGAGGAGGCCTACAGGGGTCCAAGAGACCCAGTACTTC
CASRKSGRRPTGVQETQYF
>-|TRBV19|TRBJ2-1|TRBD2
TGTGCCAGTAGTCCCCTCCGTAGCGGGAGGGCCGCCAGTAGGTACAATGAGCAGTTCTTC
CASSPLRSGRAASRYNEQFF
>-|TRBV4-3|TRBJ2-1|-
TGCGCCAGCAGCCAAGAGATTAGCCACAATGAGCAGTTCTTC
CASSQEISHNEQFF
>few|TRBV30|TRBJ1-1|-
TGTGCCTGGGCCCGACAGAACACTGAAGCTTTCTTT
CAWARQNTEAFF
>-|TRBV6-5|TRBJ2-5|-
TGTGCCAGCAGTGCAACAGAAGAGACCCAGTACTTC
CASSATEETQYF
>-|TRBV6-1|TRBJ2-7|TRBD1
TGTGCCAGCAGTGAAGGGACAGGGCCCTACGAGCAGTACTTC
CASSEGTGPYEQYF
>-|TRBV27|TRBJ2-2|-
TGTGCCAGCAGTTTATCCCGGAACACCGGGGAGCTGTTTTTT
CASSLSRNTGELFF
>-|TRBV9|TRBJ2-1|TRBD2
TGTGCCAGCAGCATAGGACTAGCGGGAGGGCCCCACGAGCAGTTCTTC
CASSIGLAGGPHEQFF
>-|TRBV7-6|TRBJ2-1|TRBD2
TGTGCCAGCAGCTTAGGCGGCGGGAGAGTAGGTGAGCAGTTCTTC
CASSLGGGRVGEQFF